Listed below are T cell receptor beta chains from one sample, sequenced in a study of spatial heterogeneity in lung cancer. A single record per CDR3 protein comes from TCRdb applying MiXCR to the 5' RACE reads. The table lists around 100,000 distinct CDR3 sequences, about 4.4% of them singletons. The specimen comprised lung tumor tissue, sampled at surgery. The receptors shown here come from a male donor with early-stage non-small cell lung cancer. The CDR3 runs from the conserved cysteine through the conserved F or W. D genes are given only for firm matches. Where a row states a size, it is once, few, many or the class of an expanded clone; other rows omit it.

v_call: TRBV3-1; d_call: NA; clone_size: many; j_call: TRBJ1-1; cdr3_nt: TGTGCCAGCAGCCAAGCGGGGGGGACTGAAGCTTTCTTT; cdr3_aa: CASSQAGGTEAFF
v_call: TRBV20-1; d_call: NA; clone_size: few; j_call: TRBJ1-5; cdr3_nt: TGCAGTGCTAGAGCCAACCGGGGCAACAATCAGCCCCAGCATTTT; cdr3_aa: CSARANRGNNQPQHF
v_call: TRBV20-1; d_call: TRBD2; clone_size: many; j_call: TRBJ2-1; cdr3_nt: TGCAGTGCTAGTATAGCGGGAATATACAATGAGCAGTTCTTC; cdr3_aa: CSASIAGIYNEQFF
v_call: TRBV25-1; d_call: NA; clone_size: many; j_call: TRBJ2-6; cdr3_nt: TGTGCCAGCAGTCCGGGACAAGCGTACGCTGGGGCCAACGTCCTGACTTTC; cdr3_aa: CASSPGQAYAGANVLTF
v_call: TRBV18; d_call: NA; clone_size: NA; j_call: TRBJ1-6; cdr3_nt: TGTGCCAGCTCACGCAACCTTTCACCCCTCCACTTT; cdr3_aa: CASSRNLSPLHF
v_call: TRBV12-3/TRBV12-4; d_call: NA; clone_size: many; j_call: TRBJ2-3; cdr3_nt: TGTGCCAGCAGTTTTCGAAGCACAGATACGCAGTATTTT; cdr3_aa: CASSFRSTDTQYF
v_call: TRBV27; d_call: NA; clone_size: many; j_call: TRBJ1-6; cdr3_nt: TGTGCCAGTGGAGCAGTTCGGGAATCACCCCTCCACTTT; cdr3_aa: CASGAVRESPLHF
v_call: TRBV20-1; d_call: TRBD2; clone_size: many; j_call: TRBJ2-3; cdr3_nt: TGCAGTGCTAGAGATGGAACTAGCGGGAACACAGATACGCAGTATTTT; cdr3_aa: CSARDGTSGNTDTQYF
v_call: TRBV11-1; d_call: NA; clone_size: many; j_call: TRBJ2-3; cdr3_nt: TGTGCCAGCAGCTTGATTTTTTCGGCAGAGAGCACAGATACGCAGTATTTT; cdr3_aa: CASSLIFSAESTDTQYF
v_call: TRBV28; d_call: NA; clone_size: large; j_call: TRBJ2-7; cdr3_nt: TGTGCCAGCAGTTTTACAGGTTTTACCCCCTACGAGCAGTACTTC; cdr3_aa: CASSFTGFTPYEQYF
v_call: TRBV7-9; d_call: NA; clone_size: many; j_call: TRBJ2-7; cdr3_nt: TGTGCCAGCAGCTTAGCCGGTCAGGGGAGCTCCTACGAGCAGTACTTC; cdr3_aa: CASSLAGQGSSYEQYF
v_call: TRBV28; d_call: NA; clone_size: NA; j_call: TRBJ2-2; cdr3_nt: TGTGCCAGCGTGCCCGTCAGAACCGGGGAGCTGTTTTTT; cdr3_aa: CASVPVRTGELFF
v_call: TRBV5-1; d_call: NA; clone_size: many; j_call: TRBJ2-7; cdr3_nt: TGCGCCAGCAGCTTCAGATACCGGGACACGACCTCCTACGAGCAGTACTTC; cdr3_aa: CASSFRYRDTTSYEQYF
v_call: TRBV12-3/TRBV12-4; d_call: TRBD1; clone_size: many; j_call: TRBJ1-5; cdr3_nt: TGTGCCAGCAGAGGACAGGGGGACAATCAGCCCCAGCATTTT; cdr3_aa: CASRGQGDNQPQHF